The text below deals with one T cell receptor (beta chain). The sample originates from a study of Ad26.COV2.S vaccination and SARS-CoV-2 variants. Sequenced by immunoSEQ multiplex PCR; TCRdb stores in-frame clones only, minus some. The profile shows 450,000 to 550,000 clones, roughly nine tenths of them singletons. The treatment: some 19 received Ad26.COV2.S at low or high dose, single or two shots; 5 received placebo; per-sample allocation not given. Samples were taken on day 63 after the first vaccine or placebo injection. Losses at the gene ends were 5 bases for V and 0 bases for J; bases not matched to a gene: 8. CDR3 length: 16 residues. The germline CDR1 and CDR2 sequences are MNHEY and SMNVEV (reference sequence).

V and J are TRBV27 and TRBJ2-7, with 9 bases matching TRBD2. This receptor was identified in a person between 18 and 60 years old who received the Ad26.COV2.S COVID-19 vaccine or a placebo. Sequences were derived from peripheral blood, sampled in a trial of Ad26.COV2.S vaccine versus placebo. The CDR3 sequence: CASSHRAAGGSYEQYF. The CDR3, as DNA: TGTGCCAGCAGTCACCGGGCAGCGGGAGGCTCCTACGAGCAGTACTTC.